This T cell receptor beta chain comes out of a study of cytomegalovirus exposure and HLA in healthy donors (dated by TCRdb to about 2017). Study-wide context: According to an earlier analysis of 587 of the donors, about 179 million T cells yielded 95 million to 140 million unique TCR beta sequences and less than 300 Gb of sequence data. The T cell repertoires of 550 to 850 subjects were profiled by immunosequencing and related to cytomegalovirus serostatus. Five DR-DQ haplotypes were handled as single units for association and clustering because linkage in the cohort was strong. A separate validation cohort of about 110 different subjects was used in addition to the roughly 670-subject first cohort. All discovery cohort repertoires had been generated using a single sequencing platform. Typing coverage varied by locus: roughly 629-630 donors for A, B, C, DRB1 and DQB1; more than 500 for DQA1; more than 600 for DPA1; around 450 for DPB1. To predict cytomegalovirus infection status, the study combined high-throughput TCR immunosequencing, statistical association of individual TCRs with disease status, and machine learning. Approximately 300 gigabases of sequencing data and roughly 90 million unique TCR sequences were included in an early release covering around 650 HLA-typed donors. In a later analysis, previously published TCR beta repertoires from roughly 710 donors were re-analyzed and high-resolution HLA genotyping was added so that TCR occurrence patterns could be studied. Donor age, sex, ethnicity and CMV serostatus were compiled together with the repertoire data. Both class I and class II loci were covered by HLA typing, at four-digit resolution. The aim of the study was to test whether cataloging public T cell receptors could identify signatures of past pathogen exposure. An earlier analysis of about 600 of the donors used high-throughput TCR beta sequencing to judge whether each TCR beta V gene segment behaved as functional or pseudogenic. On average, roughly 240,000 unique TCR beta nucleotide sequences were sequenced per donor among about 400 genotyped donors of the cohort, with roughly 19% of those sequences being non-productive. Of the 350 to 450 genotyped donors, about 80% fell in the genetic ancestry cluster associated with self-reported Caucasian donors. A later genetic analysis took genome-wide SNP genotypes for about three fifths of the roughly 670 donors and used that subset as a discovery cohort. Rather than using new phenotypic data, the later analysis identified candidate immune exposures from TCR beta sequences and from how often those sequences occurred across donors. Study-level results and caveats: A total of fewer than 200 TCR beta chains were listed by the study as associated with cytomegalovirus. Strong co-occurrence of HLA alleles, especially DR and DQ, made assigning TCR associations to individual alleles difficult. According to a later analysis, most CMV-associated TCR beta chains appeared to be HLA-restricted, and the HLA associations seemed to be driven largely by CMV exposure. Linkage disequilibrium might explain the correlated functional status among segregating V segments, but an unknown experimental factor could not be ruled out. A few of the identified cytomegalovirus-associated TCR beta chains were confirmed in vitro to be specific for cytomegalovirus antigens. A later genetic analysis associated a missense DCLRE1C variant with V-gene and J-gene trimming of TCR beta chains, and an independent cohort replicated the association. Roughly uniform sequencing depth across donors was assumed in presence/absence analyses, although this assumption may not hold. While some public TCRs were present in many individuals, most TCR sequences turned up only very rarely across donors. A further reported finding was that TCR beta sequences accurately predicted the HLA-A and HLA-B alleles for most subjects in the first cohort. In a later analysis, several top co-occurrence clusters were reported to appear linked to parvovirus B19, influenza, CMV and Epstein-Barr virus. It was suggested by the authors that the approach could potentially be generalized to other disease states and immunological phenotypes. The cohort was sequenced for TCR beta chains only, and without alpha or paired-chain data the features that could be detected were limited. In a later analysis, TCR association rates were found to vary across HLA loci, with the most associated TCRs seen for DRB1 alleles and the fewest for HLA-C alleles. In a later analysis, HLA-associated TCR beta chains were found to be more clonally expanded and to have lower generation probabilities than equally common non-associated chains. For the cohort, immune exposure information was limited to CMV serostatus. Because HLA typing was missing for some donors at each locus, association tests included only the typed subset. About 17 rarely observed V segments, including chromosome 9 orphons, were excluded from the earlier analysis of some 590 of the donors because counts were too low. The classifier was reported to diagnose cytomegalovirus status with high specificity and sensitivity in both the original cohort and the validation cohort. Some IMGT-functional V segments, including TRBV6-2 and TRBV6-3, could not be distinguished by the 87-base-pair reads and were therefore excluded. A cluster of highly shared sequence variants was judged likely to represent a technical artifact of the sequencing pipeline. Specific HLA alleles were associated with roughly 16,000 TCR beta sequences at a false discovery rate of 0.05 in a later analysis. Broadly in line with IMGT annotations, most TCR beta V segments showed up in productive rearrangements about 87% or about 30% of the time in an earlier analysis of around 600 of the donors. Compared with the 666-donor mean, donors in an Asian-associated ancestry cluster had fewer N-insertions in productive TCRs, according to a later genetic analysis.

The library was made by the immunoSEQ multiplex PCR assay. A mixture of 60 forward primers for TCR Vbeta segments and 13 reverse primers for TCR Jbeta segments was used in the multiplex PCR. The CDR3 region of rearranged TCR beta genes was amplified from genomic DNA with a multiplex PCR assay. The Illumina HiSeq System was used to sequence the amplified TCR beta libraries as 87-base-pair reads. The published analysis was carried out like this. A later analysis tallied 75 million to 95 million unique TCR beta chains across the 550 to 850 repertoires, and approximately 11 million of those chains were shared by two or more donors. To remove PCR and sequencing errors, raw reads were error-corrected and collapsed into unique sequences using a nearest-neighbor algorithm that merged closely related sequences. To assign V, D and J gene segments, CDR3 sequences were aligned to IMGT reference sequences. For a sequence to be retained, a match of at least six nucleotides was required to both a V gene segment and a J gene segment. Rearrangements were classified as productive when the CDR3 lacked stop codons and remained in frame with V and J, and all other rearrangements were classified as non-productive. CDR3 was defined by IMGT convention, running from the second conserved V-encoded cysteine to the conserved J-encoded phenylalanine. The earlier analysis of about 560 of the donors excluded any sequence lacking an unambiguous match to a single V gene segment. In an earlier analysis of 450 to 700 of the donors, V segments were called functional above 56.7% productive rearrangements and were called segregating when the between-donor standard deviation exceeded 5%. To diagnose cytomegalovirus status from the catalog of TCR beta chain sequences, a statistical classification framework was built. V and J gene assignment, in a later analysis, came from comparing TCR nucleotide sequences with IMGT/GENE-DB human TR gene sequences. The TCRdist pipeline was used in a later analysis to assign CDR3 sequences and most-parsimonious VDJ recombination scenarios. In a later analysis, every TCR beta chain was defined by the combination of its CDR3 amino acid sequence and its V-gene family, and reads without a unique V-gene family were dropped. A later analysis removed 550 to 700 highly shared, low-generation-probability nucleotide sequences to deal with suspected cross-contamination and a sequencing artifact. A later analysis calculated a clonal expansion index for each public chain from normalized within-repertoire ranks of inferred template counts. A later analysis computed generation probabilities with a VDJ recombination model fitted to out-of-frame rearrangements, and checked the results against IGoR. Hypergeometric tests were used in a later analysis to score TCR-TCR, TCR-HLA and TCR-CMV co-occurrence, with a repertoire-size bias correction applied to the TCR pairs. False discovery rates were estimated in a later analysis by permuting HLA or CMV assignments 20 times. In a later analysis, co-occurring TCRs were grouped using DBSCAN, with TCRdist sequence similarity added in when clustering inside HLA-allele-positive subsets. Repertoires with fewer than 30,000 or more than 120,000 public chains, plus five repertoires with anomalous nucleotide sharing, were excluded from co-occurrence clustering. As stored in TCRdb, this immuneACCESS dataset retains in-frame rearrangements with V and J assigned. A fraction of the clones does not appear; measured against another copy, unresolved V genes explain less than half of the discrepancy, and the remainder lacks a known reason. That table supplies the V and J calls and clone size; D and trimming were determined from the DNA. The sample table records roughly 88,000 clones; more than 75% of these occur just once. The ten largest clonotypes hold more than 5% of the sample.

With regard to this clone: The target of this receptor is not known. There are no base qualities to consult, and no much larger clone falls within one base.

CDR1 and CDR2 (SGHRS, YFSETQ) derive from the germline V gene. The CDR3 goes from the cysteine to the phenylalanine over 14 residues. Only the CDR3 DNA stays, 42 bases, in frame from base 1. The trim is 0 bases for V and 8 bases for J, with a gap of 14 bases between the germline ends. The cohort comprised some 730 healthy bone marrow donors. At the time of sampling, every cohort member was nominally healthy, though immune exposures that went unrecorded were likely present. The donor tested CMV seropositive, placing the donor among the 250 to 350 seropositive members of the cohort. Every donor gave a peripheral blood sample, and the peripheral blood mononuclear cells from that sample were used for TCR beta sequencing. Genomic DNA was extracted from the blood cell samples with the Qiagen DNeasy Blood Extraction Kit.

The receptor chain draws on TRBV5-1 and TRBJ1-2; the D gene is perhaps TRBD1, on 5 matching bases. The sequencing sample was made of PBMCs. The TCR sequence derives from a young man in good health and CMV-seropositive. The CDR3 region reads CASSLASGRGGYTF. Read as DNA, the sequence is TGCGCCAGCAGCTTGGCCTCGGGGAGGGGAGGCTACACCTTC.